This T cell receptor beta chain was identified in a study of CD8 T cells in ankylosing spondylitis. This clonotype was found many times. TCRdb reprocessed the 5' RACE reads with MiXCR, giving one entry per CDR3 protein. The sample holds 130,000 or so distinct CDR3 sequences, about 7% seen once. Germline-derived CDR1 and CDR2 are DFQATT and SNEGSKA (reference sequence). Trimming shortened V by 6 bases and J by 0 bases, and 17 bases separated the two germline ends. This CDR3 comprises 16 residues. The chain joins TRBV20-1 to TRBJ1-4; D not certain. This TCR came from a male donor with ankylosing spondylitis or in good health (not recorded which). Sequences were obtained from blood, either unsorted or a sorted T cell fraction (not recorded which). The CDR3 sequence is CSAPDGNLATNEKLFF. CDR3 bases: TGCAGTGCCCCGGACGGAAATCTAGCAACTAATGAAAAACTGTTTTTT.